These T cell receptor beta chains were read from a single sample in a study of T cells in Graves' hyperthyroidism and ophthalmopathy. TCRdb recomputed calls from the multiplex PCR reads with MiXCR, one row per CDR3 protein. This sample yields about half a million distinct CDR3 sequences, of which under 25% are seen a single time; 26% belongs to the top ten. The sequencing sample was made of blood. Receptors originate from a man younger than 30 with Graves' hyperthyroidism. Each CDR3 is given with its conserved first and last residue. D genes are given only for firm matches. Size is omitted from some rows. Given values are once, few, many or a class for expanded clones.

v_gene: TRBV6-1; d_gene: TRBD1; abundance: many; j_gene: TRBJ1-5; CDR3nt: TGTGCCAGCACGACAGGGAGTCAGCCCCAGCATTTT; CDR3aa: CASTTGSQPQHF
v_gene: TRBV19; d_gene: -; abundance: -; j_gene: TRBJ2-2; CDR3nt: TGTGCCAGTAGTATTCTCCTCGGACAGCCTTTACGCACCGGGGAGCTGTTTTTT; CDR3aa: CASSILLGQPLRTGELFF
v_gene: TRBV4-1; d_gene: -; abundance: many; j_gene: TRBJ2-2; CDR3nt: TGCGCCAGCAGCCACCTGGCTAGTGATGTAACCGGGGAGCTGTTTTTT; CDR3aa: CASSHLASDVTGELFF
v_gene: TRBV7-8; d_gene: -; abundance: few; j_gene: TRBJ1-5; CDR3nt: TGTGCCAGCAGCTTTGAGCAGGGCTTCAGTCAGCCCCAGCATTTT; CDR3aa: CASSFEQGFSQPQHF
v_gene: TRBV6-4; d_gene: TRBD1; abundance: -; j_gene: TRBJ1-2; CDR3nt: TGTGCCAGCGCAAACAGGGGGCAGGGGGACTACTATGGCTACACCTTC; CDR3aa: CASANRGQGDYYGYTF
v_gene: TRBV18; d_gene: TRBD1; abundance: many; j_gene: TRBJ1-5; CDR3nt: TGTGCCAGCTCGCGGGACAGGGATCGAAATCAGCCCCAGCATTTT; CDR3aa: CASSRDRDRNQPQHF
v_gene: TRBV11-1; d_gene: -; abundance: -; j_gene: TRBJ1-5; CDR3nt: TGTGCCAGCAGACCCCCTGAGTTAGGACGGAGGAGCAATCAGCCCCAGCATTTT; CDR3aa: CASRPPELGRRSNQPQHF
v_gene: TRBV2; d_gene: TRBD1; abundance: many; j_gene: TRBJ2-5; CDR3nt: TGTGCCACATACGCTCGGGACAGGGTGAGAGAGACCCAGTACTTC; CDR3aa: CATYARDRVRETQYF
v_gene: TRBV19; d_gene: -; abundance: many; j_gene: TRBJ1-5; CDR3nt: TGTGCCAGTTCCGGCTACCGCAATCAGCCCCAGCATTTT; CDR3aa: CASSGYRNQPQHF
v_gene: TRBV12-3/TRBV12-4; d_gene: -; abundance: -; j_gene: TRBJ1-2; CDR3nt: TGTGCCAGCAGTTTACATTCCGGAGCCTATGGCTACACCTTC; CDR3aa: CASSLHSGAYGYTF
v_gene: TRBV19; d_gene: -; abundance: many; j_gene: TRBJ1-1; CDR3nt: TGTGCCAGTAGTTCATCTCCTCGCAGGAACACTGAAGCTTTCTTT; CDR3aa: CASSSSPRRNTEAFF
v_gene: TRBV2; d_gene: -; abundance: -; j_gene: TRBJ2-5; CDR3nt: TGTGCCAGCAGTGCGTTGGCAGTTGGGGAGACCCAGTACTTC; CDR3aa: CASSALAVGETQYF